A selection of T cell receptor beta chains follows, all from one sample in a study of regulatory T cells in long-lasting Graves disease. MiXCR, applied by TCRdb to the multiplex PCR reads, yields one record per CDR3 protein. Of a few hundred thousand distinct CDR3 sequences listed, about 15% are singletons. This sample was shared with a second study, whose subject was T cells in Graves' hyperthyroidism and ophthalmopathy.

The material was peripheral blood mononuclear cells (PBMCs), obtained at new diagnosis, from a patient treated with antithyroid drugs. Receptors originate from a woman aged 40 to 50 with Graves disease. CDR3s include the opening cysteine and the closing phenylalanine or tryptophan. The D gene is left open where the match is weak. Clone size is shown for a subset of rows, as once, few, many or a class of expanded clone.

d_call	v_call	clone_size	j_call	cdr3_aa	cdr3_nt
.	TRBV3-1	many	TRBJ1-1	CASSPREPATEAFF	TGTGCCAGCAGCCCCAGGGAACCGGCCACTGAAGCTTTCTTT
TRBD2	TRBV11-3	many	TRBJ2-1	CASSLVRGSDEQFF	TGTGCCAGCAGCTTAGTGCGGGGGTCCGATGAGCAGTTCTTC
TRBD2	TRBV6-5	.	TRBJ2-1	CASSSSGFRSYNEQFF	TGTGCCAGCAGTTCTAGCGGGTTCCGGTCCTACAATGAGCAGTTCTTC
TRBD1	TRBV20-1	few	TRBJ1-2	CSATTGAEDGYTF	TGCAGTGCCACGACAGGGGCCGAGGATGGCTACACCTTC
.	TRBV12-3/TRBV12-4	many	TRBJ2-1	CASSSRDWYNEQFF	TGTGCCAGCAGTTCTCGGGACTGGTACAATGAGCAGTTCTTC
.	TRBV11-2	few	TRBJ2-5	CASSQVGGIASQETQYF	TGCGCCAGCAGCCAAGTTGGGGGGATAGCCTCCCAAGAGACCCAGTACTTC
TRBD2	TRBV7-8	many	TRBJ2-3	CASSLVTSGSDTQYF	TGTGCCAGCAGCTTAGTGACTAGCGGGTCAGATACGCAGTATTTT
TRBD2	TRBV12-3/TRBV12-4	.	TRBJ2-1	CASSFASGSAQFF	TGTGCCAGCAGTTTCGCTAGCGGGAGTGCGCAGTTCTTC
TRBD1	TRBV9	few	TRBJ2-3	CASSVTQGATDTQYF	TGTGCCAGCAGCGTAACACAGGGGGCTACAGATACGCAGTATTTT
.	TRBV19	many	TRBJ2-7	CASSISTVAEQYF	TGTGCCAGTAGTATTAGCACCGTTGCCGAGCAGTACTTC
.	TRBV27	many	TRBJ2-5	CASSFRGPGETQYF	TGTGCCAGCAGTTTTCGGGGCCCAGGGGAGACCCAGTACTTC
.	TRBV5-1	many	TRBJ1-1	CASSFYEGRNTEAFF	TGCGCCAGCAGCTTCTATGAGGGTCGGAACACTGAAGCTTTCTTT
.	TRBV29-1	.	TRBJ2-3	CSVVDLTDTQYF	TGCAGCGTTGTTGACCTCACAGATACGCAGTATTTT
TRBD2	TRBV10-3	many	TRBJ2-5	CAISEVEREENWTQYF	TGTGCCATCAGTGAAGTCGAGCGGGAGGAGAATTGGACCCAGTACTTC
TRBD2	TRBV7-2	many	TRBJ2-5	CASSLVAAGLAGEKETQYF	TGTGCCAGCAGCTTGGTGGCAGCCGGACTAGCGGGAGAGAAAGAGACCCAGTACTTC
.	TRBV19	.	TRBJ2-6	CASSRVDSGANVLTF	TGTGCCAGTAGTAGGGTCGACTCTGGGGCCAACGTCCTGACTTTC
.	TRBV5-1	many	TRBJ1-4	CASSRDILSSEKLFF	TGCGCCAGCAGCCGGGACATTCTTAGTAGTGAAAAACTGTTTTTT
TRBD1	TRBV28	many	TRBJ1-1	CASSRPGQGTNTEAFF	TGTGCCAGCAGTAGACCGGGACAGGGGACGAACACTGAAGCTTTCTTT
.	TRBV7-2	.	TRBJ1-5	CASSREGGIGPQHF	TGTGCCAGTTCTCGGGAGGGGGGAATTGGGCCCCAGCATTTT
.	TRBV12-3/TRBV12-4	many	TRBJ1-5	CASSFIRQPQHF	TGTGCCAGCAGTTTTATAAGACAGCCCCAGCATTTT
.	TRBV4-1	.	TRBJ1-2	CASSQVSGDYGYTF	TGCGCCAGCAGCCAAGTCTCAGGGGACTATGGCTACACCTTC
TRBD2	TRBV7-2	.	TRBJ2-1	CASSSWKGTSGSSYNEQFF	TGTGCCAGCAGCTCCTGGAAAGGGACTAGCGGGAGTTCGTACAATGAGCAGTTCTTC
.	TRBV14	few	TRBJ1-2	CASSQDPLYGYTF	TGTGCCAGCAGCCAAGACCCCCTCTATGGCTACACCTTC
TRBD1	TRBV9	many	TRBJ1-4	CASSVRQGPNEKLFF	TGTGCCAGCAGCGTAAGACAGGGGCCTAATGAAAAACTGTTTTTT
TRBD2	TRBV6-1	many	TRBJ2-7	CASRNGLAGEFYGKYEQYF	TGTGCCAGCAGAAACGGACTAGCGGGAGAATTCTATGGGAAATACGAGCAGTACTTC
.	TRBV24-1	few	TRBJ2-1	CATSNRRDEQFF	TGTGCCACCTCTAACAGGAGAGATGAGCAGTTCTTC
TRBD2	TRBV19	many	TRBJ2-7	CASSTGTSGEQYF	TGTGCCAGTAGTACTGGGACTAGCGGCGAGCAGTACTTC
.	TRBV28	many	TRBJ2-7	CASAPPDVVVSEQYF	TGTGCCAGCGCACCCCCGGACGTAGTGGTGTCCGAGCAGTACTTC
.	TRBV11-2	many	TRBJ2-3	CASSLGGEKTDTQYF	TGTGCCAGCAGCTTAGGGGGGGAGAAAACAGATACGCAGTATTTT
.	TRBV4-1	few	TRBJ1-1	CASSQHGVGGTEAFF	TGCGCCAGCAGCCAACACGGCGTAGGGGGGACTGAAGCTTTCTTT
TRBD2	TRBV11-2	many	TRBJ2-1	CASSLAGGRVLNEQFF	TGTGCCAGCAGCTTAGCCGGCGGGAGAGTCCTCAATGAGCAGTTCTTC
TRBD2	TRBV7-9	.	TRBJ2-7	CASSGGPGLAGGRAKRQHF	TGTGCCAGCAGCGGAGGTCCGGGACTAGCGGGAGGGCGGGCTAAGCGGCAGCACTTC
TRBD1	TRBV11-2	few	TRBJ1-2	CASRGTGFLRGYTF	TGTGCCAGCAGGGGGACAGGGTTTCTGCGGGGCTACACCTTC
.	TRBV7-9	many	TRBJ2-1	CASSLARGTQGANEQFF	TGTGCCAGCAGCTTAGCGAGAGGGACACAAGGGGCCAATGAGCAGTTCTTC
TRBD2	TRBV7-2	many	TRBJ2-7	CASSLKDSGSQYF	TGTGCCAGCAGCTTAAAGGATAGCGGGAGTCAGTACTTC
TRBD1	TRBV28	many	TRBJ2-7	CASSQGQVSYEQYF	TGTGCCAGCAGTCAAGGACAGGTCTCCTACGAGCAGTACTTC
.	TRBV28	few	TRBJ2-7	CASSFVAQVQPPFSYEQYF	TGTGCCAGCAGTTTCGTGGCGCAGGTCCAACCTCCCTTCTCCTACGAGCAGTACTTC
TRBD2	TRBV5-5	.	TRBJ2-1	CASSWILAGGPSFERFF	TGTGCCAGCAGCTGGATTCTAGCGGGAGGACCTAGTTTTGAGCGGTTCTTC
TRBD1	TRBV28	many	TRBJ2-7	CASSSKGTGGYEQYF	TGTGCCAGCAGTTCAAAAGGGACAGGGGGCTACGAGCAGTACTTC
.	TRBV28	.	TRBJ1-5	CASSPHINQPQHF	TGTGCCAGCAGTCCTCATATCAATCAGCCCCAGCATTTT
.	TRBV9	many	TRBJ1-1	CASSFRQNSEAFF	TGTGCCAGCAGCTTCCGCCAGAACTCTGAAGCTTTCTTT
.	TRBV27	many	TRBJ1-2	CASQRLGDYGYTF	TGTGCCAGCCAACGACTGGGGGACTATGGCTACACCTTC
TRBD1	TRBV12-5	many	TRBJ2-7	CASDPGQGYEQYF	TGTGCTAGTGACCCGGGACAGGGCTACGAGCAGTACTTC
.	TRBV18	many	TRBJ2-7	CASSPPVQTYEQYF	TGTGCCAGCTCACCACCGGTTCAGACCTACGAGCAGTACTTC
.	TRBV27	many	TRBJ2-1	CASSLLAGEQFF	TGTGCCAGCAGTTTATTGGCAGGAGAGCAGTTCTTC
.	TRBV27	few	TRBJ2-5	CASSFGTKETQYF	TGTGCCAGCAGTTTCGGGACCAAAGAGACCCAGTACTTC
TRBD1	TRBV19	many	TRBJ1-1	CASRKTGLTEAFF	TGTGCCAGTAGAAAGACAGGGTTAACTGAAGCTTTCTTT
TRBD2	TRBV27	few	TRBJ2-1	CASGTGTSPYNEQFF	TGTGCCAGCGGGACCGGGACTAGCCCCTACAATGAGCAGTTCTTC
TRBD1	TRBV27	many	TRBJ1-1	CASSLTGTGEDTEAFF	TGTGCCAGCAGTTTAACCGGGACAGGGGAGGATACTGAAGCTTTCTTT
.	TRBV27	.	TRBJ2-5	CASSLWGRGTQETQYF	TGTGCCAGCAGTTTATGGGGTCGCGGAACCCAAGAGACCCAGTACTTC
.	TRBV11-2	many	TRBJ1-5	CASSLGGGTSQPQHF	TGTGCCAGCAGCTTGGGAGGGGGAACCAGTCAGCCCCAGCATTTT
TRBD2	TRBV5-1	many	TRBJ2-2	CASSLTAGGWELFF	TGCGCCAGCAGCTTGACAGCGGGAGGGTGGGAGCTGTTTTTT
TRBD1	TRBV3-1	many	TRBJ2-3	CASSQFRGQAGTDTQYF	TGTGCCAGCAGCCAATTCCGAGGACAGGCGGGCACAGATACGCAGTATTTT